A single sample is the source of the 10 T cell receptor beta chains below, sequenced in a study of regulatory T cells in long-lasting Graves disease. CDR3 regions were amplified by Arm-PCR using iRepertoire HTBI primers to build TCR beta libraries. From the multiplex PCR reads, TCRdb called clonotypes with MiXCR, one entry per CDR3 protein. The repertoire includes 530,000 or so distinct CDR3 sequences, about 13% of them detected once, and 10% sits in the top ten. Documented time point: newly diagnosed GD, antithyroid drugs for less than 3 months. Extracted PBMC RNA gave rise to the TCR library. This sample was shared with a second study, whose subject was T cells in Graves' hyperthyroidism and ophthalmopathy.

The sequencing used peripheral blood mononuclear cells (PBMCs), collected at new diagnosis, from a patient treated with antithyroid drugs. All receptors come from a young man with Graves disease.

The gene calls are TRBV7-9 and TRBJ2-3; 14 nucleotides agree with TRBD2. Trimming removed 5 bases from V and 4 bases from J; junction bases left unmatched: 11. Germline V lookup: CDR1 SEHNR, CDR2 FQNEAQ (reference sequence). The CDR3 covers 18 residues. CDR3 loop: CASSHGTSGSPRADTQYF. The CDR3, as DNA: TGTGCCAGCAGCCACGGGACTAGCGGGAGTCCCAGGGCAGATACGCAGTATTTT.

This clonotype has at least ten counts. CDR3 nucleotides: TGTGCCAGCAGCCCTTACGGAGCGACCTCATACGAGCAGTACTTC. It is translated as CASSPYGATSYEQYF. The J gene is TRBJ2-7, the V gene TRBV6-2 or TRBV6-3; D is unresolved. Germline assignment: CDR1 MNHEY and CDR2 SVGEGT. Trimming removed 6 bases from V and 4 bases from J, with 19 bases in between. The CDR3 extends over 15 amino acids.

DNA for the CDR3: TGTGCCACCAGCAGGCTCCCCGAGGGGGGACCCAAAAACATTCAGTACTTC. Encoded protein: CATSRLPEGGPKNIQYF. The chain couples TRBV15 to TRBJ2-4; tentatively, D is TRBD1 or TRBD2 (6 bases each). The CDR3 is 17 amino acids. V gave up 3 bases and J gave up 2 bases, with 17 bases separating them. Germline lookup yields CDR1 LNHNV and CDR2 YYDKDF (reference sequence).

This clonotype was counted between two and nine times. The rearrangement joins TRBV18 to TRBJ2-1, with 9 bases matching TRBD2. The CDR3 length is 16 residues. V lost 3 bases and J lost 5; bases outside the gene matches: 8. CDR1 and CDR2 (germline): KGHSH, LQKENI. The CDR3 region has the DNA TGTGCCAGCTCACCGGGTAGCGGGAGTGGGCACAATGAGCAGTTCTTC. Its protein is CASSPGSGSGHNEQFF.

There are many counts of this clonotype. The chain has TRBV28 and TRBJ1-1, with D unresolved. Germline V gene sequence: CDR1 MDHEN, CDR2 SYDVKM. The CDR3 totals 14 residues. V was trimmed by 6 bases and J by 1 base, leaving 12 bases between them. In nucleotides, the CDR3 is TGTGCCAGCAGAAAACCGTCTGGGAACACTGAAGCTTTCTTT. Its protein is CASRKPSGNTEAFF.

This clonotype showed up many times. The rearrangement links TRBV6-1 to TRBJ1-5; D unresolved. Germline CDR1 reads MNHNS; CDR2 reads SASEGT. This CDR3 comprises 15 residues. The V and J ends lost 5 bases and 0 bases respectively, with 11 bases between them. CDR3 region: CASSQQWSSNQPQHF. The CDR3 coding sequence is TGTGCCAGCAGTCAACAGTGGAGTAGCAATCAGCCCCAGCATTTT.

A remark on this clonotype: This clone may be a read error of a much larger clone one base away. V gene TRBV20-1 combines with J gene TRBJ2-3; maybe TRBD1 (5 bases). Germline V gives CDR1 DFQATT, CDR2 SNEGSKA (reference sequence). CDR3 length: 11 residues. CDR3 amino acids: CRGALTDTQYF. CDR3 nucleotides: TGCAGAGGGGCGCTCACAGATACGCAGTATTTT.

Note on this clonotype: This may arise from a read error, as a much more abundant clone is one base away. The CDR3 loop reads CSARVNLATYYEQYF. The CDR3 nucleotides read TGCAGTGCTAGAGTCAACCTGGCCACCTACTACGAGCAGTACTTC. The chain links TRBV20-1 to TRBJ2-7; D uncertain. V was shortened by 1 base and J by 3 bases, with 16 bases between the two germline ends. This CDR3 spans 15 amino acids. Germline lookup yields CDR1 DFQATT and CDR2 SNEGSKA (reference sequence).

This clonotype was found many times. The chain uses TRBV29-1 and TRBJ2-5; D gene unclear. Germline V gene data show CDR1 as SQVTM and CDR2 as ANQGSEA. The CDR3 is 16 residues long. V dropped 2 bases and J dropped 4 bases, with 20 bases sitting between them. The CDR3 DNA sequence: TGCAGCGTTGAACAACGAGTGGGAACCCGAATAGAGACCCAGTACTTC. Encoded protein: CSVEQRVGTRIETQYF.

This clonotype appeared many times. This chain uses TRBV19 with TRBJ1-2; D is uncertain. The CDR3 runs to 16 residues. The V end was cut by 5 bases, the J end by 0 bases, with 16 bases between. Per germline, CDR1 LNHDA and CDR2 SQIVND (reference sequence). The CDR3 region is CASSHDPDIPNYGYTF. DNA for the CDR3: TGTGCCAGTAGTCATGACCCCGACATCCCTAACTATGGCTACACCTTC.